Here is one T cell receptor (beta chain) with its context. Its antigen is not identified. V trimming: 6 bases; J trimming: 7 bases; junction bases outside the gene matches: 8. This CDR3 spans 15 amino acids. From germline, CDR1 is SEHNR and CDR2 FQNEAQ (reference sequence). The assay was immunoSEQ multiplex PCR, and TCRdb's table has in-frame clones only and misses some. Of approximately 500,000 clones in the sample, 90% to 97% were seen once. The entry originates in a study of shared clonotypes between healthy human individuals. Turning to the study itself: Each donor contributed plates that comprised three CD4 naive, three CD4 memory, two CD8 naive and one CD8 memory. Study conclusions and caveats: Clonotypes that were shared across a handful of donors made up about 4.5% of naive CD4 clonotypes.

The rearrangement joins TRBV7-9 to TRBJ2-1; 11 bases fit TRBD2. This TCR came from a young woman in good health. The source material was naive CD4+ T cells sorted from blood. The subset denotes: CD45RA+ positively selected. CDR3 bases: TGTGCCAGCAGTTCCGGGACTAGCGGATTTAATGAGCAGTTCTTC. It yields the protein CASSSGTSGFNEQFF.